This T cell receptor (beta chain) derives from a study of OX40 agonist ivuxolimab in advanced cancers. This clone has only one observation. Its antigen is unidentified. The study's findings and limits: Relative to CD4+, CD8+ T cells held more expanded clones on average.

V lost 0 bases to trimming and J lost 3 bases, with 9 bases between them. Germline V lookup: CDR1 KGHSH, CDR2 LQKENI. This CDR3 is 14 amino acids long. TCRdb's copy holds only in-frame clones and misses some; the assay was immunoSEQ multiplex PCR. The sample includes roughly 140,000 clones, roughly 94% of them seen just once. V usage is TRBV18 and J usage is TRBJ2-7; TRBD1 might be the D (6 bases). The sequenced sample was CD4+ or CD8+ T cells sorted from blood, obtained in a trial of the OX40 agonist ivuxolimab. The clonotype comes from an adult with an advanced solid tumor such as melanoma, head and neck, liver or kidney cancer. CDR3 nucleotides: TGTGCCAGCTCACCACCGCCAGGGGTCTACGAGCAGTACTTC. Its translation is CASSPPPGVYEQYF.